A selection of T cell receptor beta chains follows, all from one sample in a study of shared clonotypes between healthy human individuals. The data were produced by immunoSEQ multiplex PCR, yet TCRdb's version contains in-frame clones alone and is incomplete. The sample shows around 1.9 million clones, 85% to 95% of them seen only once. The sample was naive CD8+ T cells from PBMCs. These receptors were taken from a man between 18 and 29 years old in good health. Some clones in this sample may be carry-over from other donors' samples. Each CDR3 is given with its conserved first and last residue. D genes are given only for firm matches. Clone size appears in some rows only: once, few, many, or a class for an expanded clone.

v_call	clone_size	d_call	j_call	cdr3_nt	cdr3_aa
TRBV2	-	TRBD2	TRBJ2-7	TGTGCCAGCAGGAGGACTAGCGGGAGCGATCCGCGAGAGCAGTACTTC	CASRRTSGSDPREQYF
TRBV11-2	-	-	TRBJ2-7	TGTGCCAGCAGCTTAGAAGGTTGGGTCACCTACGAGCAGTACTTC	CASSLEGWVTYEQYF
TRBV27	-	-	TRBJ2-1	TGTGCCAGCAGTCCCAACGGGGGCAATGAGCAGTTCTTC	CASSPNGGNEQFF
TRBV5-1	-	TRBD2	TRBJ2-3	TGCGCCAGCAGCTTGGGGGTAGCGGGAGGGCGCGATACGCAGTATTTT	CASSLGVAGGRDTQYF
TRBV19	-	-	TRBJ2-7	TGTGCCAGTAGCTTCCATGGGGGGCCCTACGAGCAGTACTTC	CASSFHGGPYEQYF
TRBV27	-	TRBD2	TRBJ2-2	TGTGCCAGCAGAGGGCTAGCGGGACTGGGGGAGCTGTTTTTT	CASRGLAGLGELFF
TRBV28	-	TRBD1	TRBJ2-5	TGTGCCAGCAGGGCCCGGACAGGTCCTTACCAAGAGACCCAGTACTTC	CASRARTGPYQETQYF
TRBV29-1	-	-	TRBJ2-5	TGCAGCGTCCTAGGTGGCAAAATCGGGGAGACCCAGTACTTC	CSVLGGKIGETQYF
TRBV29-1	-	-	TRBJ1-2	TGCAGCGCCAAGGGCACAATCGGCGGCTATGGCTACACCTTC	CSAKGTIGGYGYTF
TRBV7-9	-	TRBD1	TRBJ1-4	TGTGCCACAGAACAGGGGCGGGGGGAAAAACTGTTTTTT	CATEQGRGEKLFF
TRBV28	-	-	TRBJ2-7	TGTGCCAGCAGTTTGCGGGACTCCTACGAGCAGTACTTC	CASSLRDSYEQYF
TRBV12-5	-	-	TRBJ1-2	TGTGCTAGTGGTTTAGCAGGGATTGGCTACACCTTC	CASGLAGIGYTF
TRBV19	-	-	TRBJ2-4	TGTGCCAGTAGCCCGAGTAGGGCGGGATTAGACATTCAGTACTTC	CASSPSRAGLDIQYF
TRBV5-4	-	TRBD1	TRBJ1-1	TGTGCCAGCAGCTTGGAGGGGACAGGGTATTTTAGGAACACTGAAGCTTTCTTT	CASSLEGTGYFRNTEAFF
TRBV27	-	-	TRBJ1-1	TGTGCCAGCAGTTTGCTCGGGGTCCGGGAAATGAACACTGAAGCTTTCTTT	CASSLLGVREMNTEAFF
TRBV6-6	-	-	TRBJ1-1	TGTGCCAGCAGTTATCTGCAGGGTGGAAACACTGAAGCTTTCTTT	CASSYLQGGNTEAFF
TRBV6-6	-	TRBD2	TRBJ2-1	TGTGCCAGCAGTCGAACTAGCGGGAGTCGAGATGAGCAGTTCTTC	CASSRTSGSRDEQFF
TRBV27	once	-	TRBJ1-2	TGTGCCAGCAGGCGGGAGGGAGCTAACTATGGCTACACCTTC	CASRREGANYGYTF
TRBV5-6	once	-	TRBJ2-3	TGTGCCAGCAGCTTGGGGTTCGGCGTAGTCACAGATACGCAGTATTTT	CASSLGFGVVTDTQYF
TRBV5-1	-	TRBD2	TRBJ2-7	TGCGCCAGCAGCTTGGGTGGGCTAGCGGGATTCTACGAGCAGTACTTC	CASSLGGLAGFYEQYF
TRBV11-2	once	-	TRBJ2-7	TGTGCCAGCAGCTGGGGAGGACGCGCCTACGAGCAGTACTTC	CASSWGGRAYEQYF
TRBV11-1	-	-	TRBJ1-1	TGTGCCAGCAGCTTAGGTCCAGGGGAGAACACTGAAGCTTTCTTT	CASSLGPGENTEAFF
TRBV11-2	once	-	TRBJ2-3	TGTGCCAGCAGCCTCCTCAGGAAAGGTGCAGATACGCAGTATTTT	CASSLLRKGADTQYF
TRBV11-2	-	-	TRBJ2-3	TGTGCCAGCTCCTCAACCCGGTCTGCCGGGGATACGCAGTATTTT	CASSSTRSAGDTQYF
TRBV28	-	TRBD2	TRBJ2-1	TGTGCCAGCAGCCCCATGGCTAGCGGGAGTTCCAATGAGCAGTTCTTC	CASSPMASGSSNEQFF
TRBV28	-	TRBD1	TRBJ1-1	TGTGCCAGCACCTCCTTTGGGACAGCCATGAACACTGAAGCTTTCTTT	CASTSFGTAMNTEAFF
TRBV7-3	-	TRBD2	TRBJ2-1	TGTGCCAGCAGGACCGGGACTAGCGGGAGCGGCGAGCAGTTCTTC	CASRTGTSGSGEQFF
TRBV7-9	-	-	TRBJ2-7	TGTGCCAGCAGCTTGGACATCCTCTCCTACGAGCAGTACTTC	CASSLDILSYEQYF
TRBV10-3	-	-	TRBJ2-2	TGTGCCATCAGTGAGAACAGGGTTGCCGGGGAGCTGTTTTTT	CAISENRVAGELFF
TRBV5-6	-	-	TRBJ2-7	TGTGCCAGCAGCTTAGGACATAGCTCCTACGAGCAGTACTTC	CASSLGHSSYEQYF
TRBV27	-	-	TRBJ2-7	TGTGCCAGCAGTTGGGTTAGCGGAAACTACGAGCAGTACTTC	CASSWVSGNYEQYF
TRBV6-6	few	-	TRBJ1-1	TGTGCCAGCAGTTACCGGCAGGGGTCTGCCACTGAAGCTTTCTTT	CASSYRQGSATEAFF
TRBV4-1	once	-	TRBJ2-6	TGCGCCAGCAGCCATGCATCTGGGGCCAACGTCCTGACTTTC	CASSHASGANVLTF
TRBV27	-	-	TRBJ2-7	TGTGCCAGCAGTTTACTCCTAGACCAGGGCGAGCAGTACTTC	CASSLLLDQGEQYF
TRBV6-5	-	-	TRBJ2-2	TGTGCCAGCAGTTACGGCAGGGAACCCGGGGAGCTGTTTTTT	CASSYGREPGELFF
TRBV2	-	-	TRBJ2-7	TGTGCCAGCAGTGAAGCGCGCTCCTACGAGCAGTACTTC	CASSEARSYEQYF
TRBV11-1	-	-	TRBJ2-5	TGTGCCAGCAGTTCGCAAGAGACCCAGTACTTC	CASSSQETQYF
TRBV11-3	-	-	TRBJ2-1	TGTGCCAGCAGCTTAGATCTAGGGGACTCGGGCAATGAGCAGTTCTTC	CASSLDLGDSGNEQFF
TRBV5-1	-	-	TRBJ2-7	TGCGCCAGCAGCTTGGCCGGGGCGCCAGAGCAGTACTTC	CASSLAGAPEQYF
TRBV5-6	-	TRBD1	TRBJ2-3	TGTGCCAGCAGACGGCCGGGACAGAGATACACAGATACGCAGTATTTT	CASRRPGQRYTDTQYF
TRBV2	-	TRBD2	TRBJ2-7	TGTGCCAGCAGTGACCATGGGAGCGGGAGCGCCTACGAGCAGTACTTC	CASSDHGSGSAYEQYF
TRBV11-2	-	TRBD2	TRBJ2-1	TGTGCCAGCAGCTTAGAGGCAGCGGGAGGATTTGAGCAGTTCTTC	CASSLEAAGGFEQFF
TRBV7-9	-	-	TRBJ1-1	TGTGCCAGCAGCTTCGCCCTTGGGAACACTGAAGCTTTCTTT	CASSFALGNTEAFF
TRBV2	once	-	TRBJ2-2	TGTGCCAGCAGTAATTACATATTGACCGGGGAGCTGTTTTTT	CASSNYILTGELFF
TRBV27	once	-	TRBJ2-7	TGTGCCAGCAGTTTAGATCGGGGTAAGAAGTTCTACGAGCAGTACTTC	CASSLDRGKKFYEQYF
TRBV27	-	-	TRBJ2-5	TGTGCCAGCACTCAAGGGGGGGCCCAGTACTTC	CASTQGGAQYF
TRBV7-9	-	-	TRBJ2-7	TGTGCCAGCAGCTTTTCCCGGACAGACGAGCAGTACTTC	CASSFSRTDEQYF
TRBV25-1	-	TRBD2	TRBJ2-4	TGTGCCAGCAGTGGCCCGACGGGACTAGCGGCAAACATTCAGTACTTC	CASSGPTGLAANIQYF
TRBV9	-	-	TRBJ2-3	TGTGCCAGCAGCGTAGTCCCCGACAGACCAGATACGCAGTATTTT	CASSVVPDRPDTQYF
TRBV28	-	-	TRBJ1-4	TGTGCCAGCCGGGGACGGTCTAATGAAAAACTGTTTTTT	CASRGRSNEKLFF
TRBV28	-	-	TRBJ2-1	TGTGCCAGCAGTTTGGATGTGGGAGATTACAATGAGCAGTTCTTC	CASSLDVGDYNEQFF
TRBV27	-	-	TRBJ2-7	TGTGCCAGCAGTCTGAAACGCTCCTACGAGCAGTACTTC	CASSLKRSYEQYF
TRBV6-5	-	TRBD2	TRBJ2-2	TGTGCCAGCAGTTGGGGGACTAGCTCTACCGGGGAGCTGTTTTTT	CASSWGTSSTGELFF
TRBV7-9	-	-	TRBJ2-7	TGTGCCAGCAGCTTAGCGGTCAGGGGCCCAAGGGAGCAGTACTTC	CASSLAVRGPREQYF
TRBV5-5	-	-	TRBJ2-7	TGTGCCAGCAGCTCTAACTCCTACGAGCAGTACTTC	CASSSNSYEQYF
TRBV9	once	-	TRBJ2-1	TGTGCCAGCAGCGTAGAAAGACTAGGATGGGATGAGCAGTTCTTC	CASSVERLGWDEQFF
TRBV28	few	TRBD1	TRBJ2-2	TGTGCCAGCAGTTCGATTGACAGGGTCGGCGGCGGCGGAACCGGGGAGCTGTTTTTT	CASSSIDRVGGGGTGELFF
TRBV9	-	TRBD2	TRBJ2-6	TGTGCCAGCAGCGATCTGAGAGAACGGGGAGCGGGACCAGTCTCTGGGGCCAACGTCCTGACTTTC	CASSDLRERGAGPVSGANVLTF
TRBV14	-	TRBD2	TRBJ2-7	TGTGCCAGCAGCCACGGGGGGACCAGCGAGCAGTACTTC	CASSHGGTSEQYF
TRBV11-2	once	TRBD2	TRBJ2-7	TGTGCCAGCAGCTCCTTACGACTAGCGCCGGGGGACGAGCAGTACTTC	CASSSLRLAPGDEQYF